One and the same sample provided the 29 T cell receptor beta chains below, sequenced in a study of T cell responses to AZD1222 COVID-19 vaccine. TCRdb's table, derived via immunoSEQ multiplex PCR, lists solely in-frame clones and lacks some. The table has 75,000 to 85,000 clones, around three quarters seen once. Sequenced here: peripheral blood, sampled 28 days after the second dose of the MenACWY control vaccine. Every receptor here comes from an adult who received the MenACWY meningococcal vaccine as a control.

The V call is TRBV29-1, the J call TRBJ1-3, with TRBD1 as a possible D gene (5 bases). CDR3 length: 13 amino acids. V was pared by 4 bases and J by 0 bases, with 7 bases between. The germline CDR1 and CDR2 sequences are SQVTM and ANQGSEA. The CDR3 DNA reads TGCAGCGTTGGGGGGGGCTCTGGAAACACCATATATTTT. This encodes CSVGGGSGNTIYF. Filled out from reference TRBV29-1 and TRBJ1-3, the complete variable domain reads SAVISQKPSRDICQRGTSLTIQCQVDSQVTMMFWYRQQPGQSLTLIATANQGSEATYESGFVIDKFPISRPNLTFSTLTVSNMSPEDSSIYLCSVGGGSGNTIYFGEGSWLTVV.

The rearrangement joins TRBV10-3 to TRBJ1-2; D gene ambiguous. V was trimmed by 0 bases and J by 4 bases, leaving 9 bases between them. The CDR3 sequence is 14 residues long. Germline V gene lookup returns CDR1 ENHRY and CDR2 SYGVKD. The DNA of the CDR3 is TGTGCCATCAGTGAGTCGGGCGGGCTCTATGGCTACACCTTC. It is translated as CAISESGGLYGYTF.

The DNA for the CDR3 is TGTGCCAGCAGTCCTACCCAGCGCCCGCTGATGGGCTACACCTTC. The encoded protein is CASSPTQRPLMGYTF. V is TRBV28 and J is TRBJ1-2; the D is unclear. Per the germline V gene, CDR1 is MDHEN and CDR2 is SYDVKM. The CDR3 length is 15 residues. V was cut by 5 bases and J by 8 bases, with 21 bases left in between.

The CDR3 bases are TGTGCCAGCAGCTTAGAGGGGCAGAATTCACCCCTCCACTTT. It translates to CASSLEGQNSPLHF. The gene calls are TRBV7-6 and TRBJ1-6; D is perhaps TRBD1 (5 bases). The CDR3 loop spans 14 amino acids. The germline V gene has CDR1 SGHVS and CDR2 FNYEAQ. Trimming took off 1 base at V and 7 bases at J, with 8 bases between the two ends.

A word on this clone: In the same sample, other DNA sequences code for this CDR3. The chain carries TRBV7-2 and TRBJ1-1; no clear D gene. CDR3 length equals 13 residues. Germline lookup yields CDR1 SGHTA and CDR2 FQGNSA. V was cut by 2 bases and J by 2 bases, with 6 bases left in between. The chain's CDR3 is CASSLNGNTEAFF. DNA of the CDR3: TGTGCCAGCAGCTTAAACGGAAACACTGAAGCTTTCTTT.

This clone was observed once. This chain connects TRBV6-5 to TRBJ2-7; 12 positions agree with TRBD1. This CDR3 has 15 residues. Germline loops: CDR1 MNHEY, CDR2 SVGAGI. The ends lost 5 bases at V and 6 bases at J; junction bases unmatched: 8. CDR3 protein: CASSRKGTGGSEQYF. The DNA for the CDR3 is TGTGCCAGCAGTAGGAAGGGGACAGGGGGCTCCGAGCAGTACTTC.

The chain joins TRBV19 to TRBJ1-1; 9 nucleotides agree with TRBD1. V was clipped by 5 bases and J by 4 bases; unmatched bases: 8. CDR1 and CDR2 (germline): LNHDA, SQIVND (reference sequence). The CDR3 consists of 15 residues. The CDR3 DNA follows: TGTGCCAGTAGTCTACAGGGGGCGATAAGCACTGAAGCTTTCTTT. It encodes CASSLQGAISTEAFF.

The CDR3 loop reads CSAVQGNGYTF. DNA of the CDR3: TGCAGCGCTGTACAGGGCAATGGCTACACCTTC. The chain links TRBV29-1 to TRBJ1-2; possible D gene TRBD1, 6 bases. The length of the CDR3 is 11 residues. CDR1 is SQVTM and CDR2 is ANQGSEA in the germline V gene. Trimming removed 7 bases at V and 6 bases at J, with 12 bases between.

This chain links TRBV30 with TRBJ2-3, with D unclear. The CDR3 is made up of 13 amino acids. Between the trimmed V and J ends, which lost 7 bases and 1 base, there was a span of 12 bases. Germline V gene sequence: CDR1 GTSNPN, CDR2 SVGIG (reference sequence). Here the CDR3 reads CASLGWGTDTQYF. DNA of the CDR3: TGTGCCTCCCTAGGTTGGGGCACAGATACGCAGTATTTT.

The J gene is TRBJ2-1, the V gene TRBV3-1 (or the pseudogene TRBV3-2), with 8 bases fitting TRBD2. CDR1 LGHDT and CDR2 YNNKEL come from the germline V gene (reference sequence). This CDR3 has 17 residues. The J segment lost 2 bases and the V segment lost 3 bases, leaving 9 bases of the junction unmatched. CDR3 nucleotides: TGTGCCAGCAGCCAGGTCACTAGCGGCCGACCCTACAATGAGCAGTTCTTC. Protein sequence: CASSQVTSGRPYNEQFF.

This clone was seen a handful of times. The J gene is TRBJ1-6, the V gene TRBV7-8, with D perhaps TRBD1 (5 bases). The V end lost 5 bases, the J end lost 6 bases, and 14 bases lay between the germline ends. The CDR3 covers 15 residues. CDR1 is SGHVS and CDR2 is FQNEAQ in the germline V gene. CDR3 sequence reads: CASSPSQGSNSPLHF. The CDR3 nucleotides are TGTGCCAGCAGCCCCTCCCAGGGTTCTAATTCACCCCTCCACTTT.

The genes are TRBV5-4 and TRBJ2-5; 7 bases are a match to TRBD2. CDR3 length equals 16 residues. Per the germline V gene, CDR1 is SGHNT and CDR2 is YYREEE (reference sequence). Trimming removed 2 bases from V and 4 bases from J; junction bases left unmatched: 11. CDR3: CASSLGASGTLETQYF. DNA for the CDR3: TGTGCCAGCAGCTTAGGGGCTAGCGGTACTTTAGAGACCCAGTACTTC.

With respect to this clone: This sample includes further DNA sequences coding for the same CDR3. This chain uses TRBV18 with TRBJ1-1, with D perhaps TRBD1 (6 bases). The germline V and J ends were trimmed by 3 bases and 0 bases, with 8 bases remaining between them. The CDR3 has 14 amino acids. Per germline, CDR1 KGHSH and CDR2 LQKENI. The CDR3 spells CASSPAGVNTEAFF. DNA for the CDR3: TGTGCCAGCTCACCCGCAGGGGTGAACACTGAAGCTTTCTTT.

The chain has TRBV2 and TRBJ2-5, with 7 bases aligning to TRBD2. CDR1 is SNHLY and CDR2 is FYNNEI in the germline V gene. The CDR3 sequence is 14 residues long. J gave up 0 bases and V 6 bases, and 4 bases lay outside the gene matches. CDR3 in DNA: TGTGCCAGCAGCGTGGGGGGGTACCAAGAGACCCAGTACTTC. Amino acids: CASSVGGYQETQYF.

This clone showed up just a few times. The V call is TRBV27, the J call TRBJ1-2; D is ambiguous. The CDR3 spans 13 residues. The germline CDR1 and CDR2 sequences are MNHEY and SMNVEV (reference sequence). Trimming shortened V by 5 bases and J by 5 bases, and 12 bases separated the two germline ends. CDR3 sequence reads: CASSTRAGYGYTF. Here the CDR3 DNA reads TGTGCCAGCAGTACAAGGGCGGGGTATGGCTACACCTTC.

The chain employs TRBV2 and TRBJ1-2; 8 nucleotides line up with TRBD1. Germline V gene sequence: CDR1 SNHLY, CDR2 FYNNEI. Trimming at V came to 2 bases and at J to 1 base, leaving 9 bases not matched to a gene. The length of the CDR3 is 17 residues. This CDR3 reads CASSERSGGWGNYGYTF. CDR3 DNA sequence: TGTGCCAGCAGTGAACGGTCAGGGGGCTGGGGTAACTATGGCTACACCTTC.

This clone was picked up one time. The chain employs TRBV5-8 and TRBJ1-3, with a weak D call TRBD1 (5 bases). V was trimmed by 4 bases and J by 0 bases, leaving 14 bases between them. The CDR3 is 16 amino acids. Germline values: CDR1 SGHTS, CDR2 YDEGEE. The CDR3 here is CASSTGTGFSGNTIYF. The CDR3 nucleotides are TGTGCCAGCAGCACGGGGACGGGATTCTCTGGAAACACCATATATTTT.

The chain couples TRBV7-3 to TRBJ2-3; D not resolved. Trimming stripped 2 bases from V and 5 bases from J, with 11 bases between. Germline CDR1 is SGHTA and CDR2 is FQGTGA. The CDR3 length is 14 residues. CDR3 nucleotide sequence: TGTGCCAGCAGCTTAGGCTCGAAACGAGATACGCAGTATTTT. Encoded protein: CASSLGSKRDTQYF.

The genes are TRBV7-2 and TRBJ1-1; D unresolved. Germline V lookup: CDR1 SGHTA, CDR2 FQGNSA. This CDR3 comprises 15 residues. The V and J ends lost 3 bases and 0 bases respectively, with 11 bases between them. Here the CDR3 reads CASSLESVMNTEAFF. The DNA for the CDR3 is TGTGCCAGCAGCTTGGAGTCAGTCATGAACACTGAAGCTTTCTTT.

The chain is built from TRBV12-3 or TRBV12-4 and TRBJ1-1; 9 positions agree with TRBD1. This CDR3 is built from 13 residues. Losses at the gene ends were 5 bases for V and 4 bases for J; bases not matched to a gene: 2. The CDR3 DNA sequence: TGTGCCAGCAGTCGGGACAGGGTCACTGAAGCTTTCTTT. This encodes CASSRDRVTEAFF.

This rearrangement joins TRBV3-1 (or the pseudogene TRBV3-2) to TRBJ1-3; tentatively, D is TRBD1 (5 bases). The V end lost 1 base, the J end lost 2 bases, and 15 bases lay between the germline ends. CDR3 length: 17 residues. The germline V gene encodes CDR1 LGHDT and CDR2 YNNKEL (reference sequence). CDR3 coding DNA: TGTGCCAGCAGCCAAGGAAGCGACGGGGCGCCTGGAAACACCATATATTTT. Encoded protein: CASSQGSDGAPGNTIYF.

The J gene is TRBJ2-1, the V gene TRBV10-3; maybe TRBD1 (5 bases). The CDR3 totals 15 residues. CDR1 and CDR2 (germline): ENHRY, SYGVKD. Trimming shortened V by 6 bases and J by 2 bases, and 14 bases separated the two germline ends. CDR3 amino acids: CAIRGTGLAYNEQFF. In nucleotides, the CDR3 is TGTGCCATCAGGGGCACAGGATTAGCCTACAATGAGCAGTTCTTC.

V and J are TRBV6-2 or TRBV6-3 and TRBJ2-1, with TRBD2 identical over 9 bases. This CDR3 spans 16 amino acids. After removal of 2 bases from V and 2 bases from J, the junction contained 4 bases not matched to a gene. CDR1 and CDR2 (germline): MNHEY, SVGEGT. CDR3 DNA sequence: TGTGCCAGCAGTTACCGCGGGGGGGCCCCCTACAATGAGCAGTTCTTC. It translates to CASSYRGGAPYNEQFF.

This clone appeared a single time. The chain is built from TRBV7-9 and TRBJ2-3; TRBD2 agrees at 7 bases. J gave up 0 bases and V 10 bases, and 10 bases lay outside the gene matches. The V gene's germline CDR1 is SEHNR and CDR2 FQNEAQ (reference sequence). The CDR3 has 15 amino acids. CDR3 protein: CATLPGSGSTDTQYF. In DNA form, the CDR3 reads TGTGCCACCCTTCCCGGTAGCGGGAGCACAGATACGCAGTATTTT. Looking up the rest from reference TRBV7-9 and TRBJ2-3 gives the full variable domain: DTGVSQNPRHKITKRGQNVTFRCDPISEHNRLYWYRQTLGQGPEFLTYFQNEAQLEKSRLLSDRFSAERPKGSFSTLEIQRTEQGDSAMYLCATLPGSGSTDTQYFGPGTRLTVL.

The chain carries TRBV7-2 and TRBJ1-2, with D perhaps matching TRBD1 (5 bases). CDR1 and CDR2 from the germline V gene are SGHTA and FQGNSA. The CDR3 sequence is 15 residues long. V gave up 1 base and J gave up 6 bases, with 15 bases separating them. CDR3 sequence (DNA): TGTGCCAGCAGCTTAGTGGCGGGGGTGGTCGATGGCTACACCTTC. Its protein product is CASSLVAGVVDGYTF.

The chain links TRBV5-4 to TRBJ1-1; D unclear. With 0 bases removed from V and 1 base from J, the gap between germline ends came to 13 bases. The CDR3 covers 16 residues. Germline CDR1 reads SGHNT; CDR2 reads YYREEE (reference sequence). CDR3 in amino acids: CASSLAGRVGNTEAFF. The CDR3 DNA sequence: TGTGCCAGCAGCTTGGCGGGGAGAGTTGGGAACACTGAAGCTTTCTTT.

The V and J genes are TRBV12-3 or TRBV12-4 and TRBJ2-6; D gene unclear. The length of the CDR3 is 13 residues. The ends were cut back, 3 bases at V and 13 bases at J, with 13 bases in the middle. In DNA, the CDR3 is TGTGCCAGCAGTTTTTCCCCCTCTTCGGTCCTGACTTTC. The encoded protein is CASSFSPSSVLTF.

The chain carries TRBV7-9 and TRBJ2-7; 10 nucleotides agree with TRBD2. This CDR3 is built from 14 residues. Trimming removed 6 bases from V and 4 bases from J; junction bases left unmatched: 6. CDR1 and CDR2 (germline): SEHNR, FQNEAQ (reference sequence). CDR3 bases: TGTGCCAGCAGTACCAGCGGGAGGGAGTACGAGCAGTACTTC. Its protein product is CASSTSGREYEQYF.

Here the CDR3 DNA reads TGTGCCAGCAGATTACGAGAGGGGAACACTGAAGCTTTCTTT. Translating gives CASRLREGNTEAFF. The chain couples TRBV6-5 to TRBJ1-1; no firm D call. Germline values: CDR1 MNHEY, CDR2 SVGAGI. Trimming removed 6 bases from V and 1 base from J, with 12 bases in between. The CDR3 contains 14 residues.